This is a list of T cell receptor beta chains from one sample in a study of cytomegalovirus exposure and HLA in healthy donors. Only in-frame clones appear in the TCRdb table, and some are missing; sequencing was by immunoSEQ multiplex PCR. The sample has fewer than 130,000 clones, approximately 89% seen once. Sequenced: PBMCs. The receptors originated from a woman between 18 and 29 years old in good health and CMV-seronegative. Both conserved end residues are trimmed from each CDR3. D genes are given only for firm matches.

>TRBV6-1|TRBD1
ASSEGQGAGFYEQY
>TRBV14|-
ASSPRQRTYDGYT
>TRBV5-1|TRBD1
ASSFGTGPYEQY
>TRBV7-2|-
ASSQTGNNEKLF
>TRBV9|TRBD2
ASSGRHLSSGSINEQF
>TRBV30|-
AWSAGTSNQPQH
>TRBV9|TRBD1
ASSARTGMSSPLH
>TRBV5-1|-
ASSQNRAEEDYGYT
>TRBV29-1|TRBD2
SVNLEGGGTDTQY
>TRBV2|TRBD1
ASGQGLAYEQY
>TRBV28|-
ASSLRRVGGNTGELF
>TRBV27|TRBD1
ASSSGQGEYEQY
>TRBV28|-
ASRQSGYSNQPQH
>TRBV11-2|-
ASSLGEYEQY
>TRBV5-4|TRBD1
ASSQEQGARTNEKLF
>TRBV7-6|TRBD1
ASSLDGTGYGYT
>TRBV2|-
ASMAGDVVIQY
>TRBV4-1|-
ASSARAGVYEQY
>TRBV5-1|-
ASSTEGVGGGYT
>TRBV9|TRBD2
ASSVTVSGRYQETQY
>TRBV2|TRBD1
ASSGQGGGGYT
>TRBV30|-
AWSYTLSYEQY
>TRBV7-8|TRBD2
ASSLSGSVGELF
>TRBV5-1|-
ASSFWLNTEAF
>TRBV4-3|TRBD1
ASSQDRTGSSNQPQH
>TRBV5-1|-
ASSLVTGQETQY
>TRBV25-1|-
ASSENSNNSPLH
>TRBV30|TRBD1
AWSAGTGASHYNSPLH
>TRBV5-1|TRBD1
ASSLQGADEQF
>TRBV6-6|-
ASSYEQGGIGEQY
>TRBV12-5|TRBD1
ASASDRGGLFYGGYT
>TRBV5-4|-
ASSLLGGEGEQY
>TRBV11-3|TRBD2
ASSLLASSYNEQF
>TRBV28|-
ASSLEGYETEAF
>TRBV5-1|-
ASSRTANYGYT
>TRBV19|-
ASSIPPGRGPYGYT
>TRBV27|-
ASSFSGGRGNQPQH
>TRBV19|-
ASSIGTVPFDEQF
>TRBV5-1|TRBD1
ASSSGQGGRGDTQY